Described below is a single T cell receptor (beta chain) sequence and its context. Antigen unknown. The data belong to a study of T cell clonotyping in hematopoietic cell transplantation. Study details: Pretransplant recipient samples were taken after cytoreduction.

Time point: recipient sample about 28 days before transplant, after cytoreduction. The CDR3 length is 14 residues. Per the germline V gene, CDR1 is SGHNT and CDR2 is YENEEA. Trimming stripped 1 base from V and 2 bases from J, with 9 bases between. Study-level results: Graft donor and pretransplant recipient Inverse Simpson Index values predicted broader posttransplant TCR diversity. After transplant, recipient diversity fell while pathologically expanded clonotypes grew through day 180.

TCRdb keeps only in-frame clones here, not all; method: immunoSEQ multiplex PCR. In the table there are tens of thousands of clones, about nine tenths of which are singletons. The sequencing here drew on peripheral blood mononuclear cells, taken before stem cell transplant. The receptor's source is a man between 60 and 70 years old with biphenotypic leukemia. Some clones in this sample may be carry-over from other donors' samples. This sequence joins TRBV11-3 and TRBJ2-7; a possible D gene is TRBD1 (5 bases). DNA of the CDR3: TGTGCCAGCAGCTTAGGAACAGGCCCCTACGAGCAGTACTTC. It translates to CASSLGTGPYEQYF.